What follows describes a single TCR beta chain. It may be a read error: a sequence one base away is much more abundant. Amplified regions were TCR beta CDR3 sequences from RNA transcripts. First-round RT-PCR targeting the TCR CDR3 was performed with the HTBI primer set. TCRdb recomputed calls from the multiplex PCR reads with MiXCR, one row per CDR3 protein. In the table there are about 50,000 distinct CDR3 sequences, 45% to 50% of which are singletons. CDR1 SEHNR and CDR2 FQNEAQ come from the germline V gene (reference sequence). The CDR3 loop spans 17 amino acids. These data originate in a study of T cells in Graves' hyperthyroidism and ophthalmopathy.

V usage is TRBV7-9 and J usage is TRBJ1-2; the match to TRBD1 covers 10 bases. The sequence was obtained from a woman aged 50 to 60 with Graves' hyperthyroidism. The sequencing sample was made of peripheral blood or thyroid tissue (not recorded which). Written as DNA, the CDR3 is TGTGCCAGCAGCCGCGGGACAGGGGATATGCCTAACTATGGCTACGCCTTC. This codes for CASSRGTGDMPNYGYAF.